This T cell receptor beta chain originates from a study of spatial heterogeneity in lung cancer. Turning to this clonotype: Its antigen is still unknown.

Study-wide findings and caveats: Ubiquitous expanded tumor TCRs appeared in blood more at resection than follow-up.

Time point: sample taken at primary tumor resection. Sequencing covered unsorted whole RNA taken from tumor, nontumor lung or frozen PBMC. Samples were obtained from about 72 donors, all untreated early-stage non-small cell lung cancer patients. Each TCR cDNA molecule bore a unique molecular identifier. TCRdb independently ran MiXCR on the 5' RACE reads; one entry per CDR3 protein. Altogether approximately 24,000 distinct CDR3 sequences are present, less than 5.5% being singletons, with the ten largest covering more than 4.5%. This CDR3 has 13 amino acids. V was clipped by 6 bases and J by 6 bases, with 14 bases between them. Looked up from germline, CDR1 is SNHLY and CDR2 is FYNNEI.

The specimen comprised PBMCs, sampled at surgery. The source of this sequence is a male donor with early-stage non-small cell lung cancer. The chain recombines TRBV2 with TRBJ1-2, with no clear D. Here the CDR3 reads CASSASALDGYTF. In DNA form, the CDR3 reads TGTGCCAGCAGCGCCTCGGCTCTCGATGGCTACACCTTC.